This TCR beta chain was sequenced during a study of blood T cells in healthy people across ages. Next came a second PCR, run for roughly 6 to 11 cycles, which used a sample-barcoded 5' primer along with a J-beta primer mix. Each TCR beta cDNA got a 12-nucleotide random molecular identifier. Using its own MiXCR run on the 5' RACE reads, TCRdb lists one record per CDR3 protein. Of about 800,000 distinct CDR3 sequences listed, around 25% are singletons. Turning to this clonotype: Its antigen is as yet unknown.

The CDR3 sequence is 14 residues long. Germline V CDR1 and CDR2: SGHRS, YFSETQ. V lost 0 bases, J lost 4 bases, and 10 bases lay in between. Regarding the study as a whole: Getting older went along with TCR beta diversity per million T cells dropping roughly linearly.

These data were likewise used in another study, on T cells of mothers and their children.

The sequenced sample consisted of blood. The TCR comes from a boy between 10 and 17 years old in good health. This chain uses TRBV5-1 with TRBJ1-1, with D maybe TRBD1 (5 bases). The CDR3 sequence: CASSLDGGITEAFF. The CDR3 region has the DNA TGCGCCAGCAGCTTGGATGGGGGGATCACTGAAGCTTTCTTT.